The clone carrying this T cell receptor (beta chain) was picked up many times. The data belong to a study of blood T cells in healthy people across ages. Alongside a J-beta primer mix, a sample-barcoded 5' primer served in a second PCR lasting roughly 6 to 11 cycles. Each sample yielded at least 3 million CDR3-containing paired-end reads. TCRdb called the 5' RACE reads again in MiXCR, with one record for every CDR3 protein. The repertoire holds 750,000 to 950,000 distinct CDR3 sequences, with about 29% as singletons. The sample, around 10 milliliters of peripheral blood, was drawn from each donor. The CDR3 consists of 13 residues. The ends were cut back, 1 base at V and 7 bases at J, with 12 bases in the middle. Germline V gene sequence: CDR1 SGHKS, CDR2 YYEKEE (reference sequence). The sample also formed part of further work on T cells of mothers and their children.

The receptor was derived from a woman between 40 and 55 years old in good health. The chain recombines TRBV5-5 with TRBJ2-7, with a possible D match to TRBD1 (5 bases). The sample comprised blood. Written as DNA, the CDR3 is TGTGCCAGCAGCTTGCAGGAGTACAGGGAGCAGTACTTC. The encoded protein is CASSLQEYREQYF.